The 21 T cell receptor beta chains reported below all come from one sample, sequenced in a study of cytomegalovirus exposure and HLA in healthy donors. In the PCR, 60 Vbeta and 13 Jbeta primers were used. Profiled with immunoSEQ multiplex PCR; TCRdb holds only in-frame clones, not every one. The table records under 250,000 clones, roughly 83% of them present only once. The sequencing sample was made of PBMCs. The receptors were gathered from a boy younger than 10 in good health and CMV-seronegative.

The chain has TRBV9 and TRBJ2-5; 12 nucleotides agree with TRBD1. This CDR3 spans 15 amino acids. After removal of 3 bases from V and 5 bases from J, the junction contained 5 bases not matched to a gene. Germline V gene sequence: CDR1 SGDLS, CDR2 YYNGEE. The CDR3 protein is CASSEGQGARETQYF. In DNA, the CDR3 is TGTGCCAGCAGCGAGGGACAGGGGGCGCGGGAGACCCAGTACTTC.

The chain recombines TRBV14 with TRBJ1-1; the D is unclear. Trimming took off 5 bases at V and 1 base at J, with 5 bases between the two ends. The germline gives CDR1 SGHDN, CDR2 FVKESK. The CDR3 extends over 12 amino acids. In DNA form, the CDR3 reads TGTGCCAGCAGCACAGCGAACACTGAAGCTTTCTTT. Translating gives CASSTANTEAFF.

With regard to this clone: At one end, the junction sequence differs from germline, possibly due to a read error. V usage is TRBV6-6 and J usage is TRBJ1-6; 8 bases match TRBD1. The CDR3 consists of 13 residues. The V gene's germline CDR1 is MNHNY and CDR2 SVGAGI (reference sequence). CDR3: CASSTVFRGTGVF. CDR3 DNA sequence: TGTGCCAGCAGTACGGTCTTTAGGGGGACAGGCGTTTTT.

J is TRBJ2-1 and V is TRBV5-1, with D tentatively TRBD2 (5 bases). Looked up from germline, CDR1 is SGHRS and CDR2 is YFSETQ. The CDR3 is 13 amino acids. V was cut by 4 bases and J by 4 bases, with 9 bases left in between. CDR3 nucleotide sequence: TGCGCCAGCAGCCTGGACTTGTACAATGAGCAGTTCTTC. Protein sequence: CASSLDLYNEQFF.

This clone was recorded once. The chain recombines TRBV11-2 with TRBJ2-7; tentatively, D is TRBD1 (6 bases). The CDR3 loop spans 14 amino acids. The germline CDR1 and CDR2 sequences are SGHAT and FQNNGV. Trimming shortened V by 4 bases and J by 0 bases, and 10 bases separated the two germline ends. The CDR3 DNA follows: TGTGCCAGCAGCTCAGGGGTCCTCTCCTACGAGCAGTACTTC. Protein sequence: CASSSGVLSYEQYF. Variable domain in full (rest from reference TRBV11-2 and TRBJ2-7): EAGVAQSPRYKIIEKRQSVAFWCNPISGHATLYWYQQILGQGPKLLIQFQNNGVVDDSQLPKDRFSAERLKGVDSTLKIQPAKLEDSAVYLCASSSGVLSYEQYFGPGTRLTVT.

This clone was observed a few times. The chain links TRBV6-5 to TRBJ2-1; 10 nucleotides align to TRBD2. The CDR3 is made up of 15 amino acids. After removal of 6 bases from V and 3 bases from J, the junction contained 5 bases not matched to a gene. In germline, CDR1 is MNHEY, CDR2 SVGAGI. The CDR3 loop reads CASSRLAGDYNEQFF. CDR3 sequence (DNA): TGTGCCAGCAGCCGTCTAGCGGGAGACTACAATGAGCAGTTCTTC.

The chain links TRBV5-8 to TRBJ1-4; 10 bases agree with TRBD1. CDR3 length: 14 residues. The V and J ends lost 0 bases and 7 bases, in that order; junction bases with no gene match: 0. Germline-derived CDR1 and CDR2 are SGHTS and YDEGEE. The CDR3 protein is CASSLGTGGEKLFF. CDR3 nucleotides: TGTGCCAGCAGCTTGGGGACAGGGGGTGAAAAACTGTTTTTT.

The chain uses TRBV9 and TRBJ2-1, with D possibly matching TRBD2 (6 bases). From germline, CDR1 is SGDLS and CDR2 YYNGEE. The V and J ends lost 0 bases and 8 bases respectively, with 15 bases between them. This CDR3 comprises 15 residues. This CDR3 is CASSVAMREGDEQFF. The CDR3 nucleotides read TGTGCCAGCAGCGTAGCGATGCGGGAAGGGGATGAGCAGTTCTTC.

V and J are TRBV2 and TRBJ1-1; 7 bases line up with TRBD1. CDR3 length equals 13 residues. V lost 7 bases, J lost 4 bases, and 6 bases stayed unmatched. Germline assignment: CDR1 SNHLY and CDR2 FYNNEI. The CDR3 loop reads CASTRDRGTEAFF. In DNA, the CDR3 is TGTGCCAGCACTCGGGACAGAGGCACTGAAGCTTTCTTT.

In DNA form, the CDR3 reads TGTGCCTGGACCGGGACCCCTGGGGGCAAGTATTTT. It codes for CAWTGTPGGKYF. The V and J genes are TRBV30 and TRBJ2-3; a possible D gene is TRBD1 (6 bases). The V end was cut by 4 bases, the J end by 13 bases, with 18 bases between. Germline CDR1 is GTSNPN and CDR2 is SVGIG (reference sequence). The CDR3 sequence is 12 residues long.

The chain combines TRBV4-2 with TRBJ1-5; D not resolved. Deletions cut 1 base from V and 5 bases from J, with 6 bases between. This CDR3 has 13 amino acids. Germline assignment: CDR1 LGHNA and CDR2 YNFKEQ. The CDR3 region is CASSQVSHQPQHF. The CDR3 DNA sequence: TGTGCCAGCAGCCAAGTCTCCCATCAGCCCCAGCATTTT.

Only a few counts were recorded for this clone. The CDR3 is CASSSGRGGKDTQYF. DNA for the CDR3: TGTGCCAGCAGCTCAGGGCGCGGGGGGAAAGATACGCAGTATTTT. This chain links TRBV9 with TRBJ2-3; 8 bases are a match to TRBD2. This CDR3 is built from 15 residues. Trimming at V came to 4 bases and at J to 5 bases, leaving 9 bases not matched to a gene. The germline gives CDR1 SGDLS, CDR2 YYNGEE. The full variable domain, rest sourced from reference TRBV9 and TRBJ2-3, is DSGVTQTPKHLITATGQRVTLRCSPRSGDLSVYWYQQSLDQGLQFLIQYYNGEERAKGNILERFSAQQFPDLHSELNLSSLELGDSALYFCASSSGRGGKDTQYFGPGTRLTVL.

The chain joins TRBV14 to TRBJ2-3; 9 bases line up with TRBD1. Trimming cost V 4 bases and J 5 bases; bases outside gene matches: 7. The CDR3 has 15 amino acids. Germline loops: CDR1 SGHDN, CDR2 FVKESK. CDR3 protein: CASSPRTGVVDTQYF. In DNA form, the CDR3 reads TGTGCCAGCAGCCCTAGGACAGGGGTGGTAGATACGCAGTATTTT.

This chain uses TRBV7-9 with TRBJ1-5; perhaps TRBD1 as D (5 bases). The CDR3 has 15 amino acids. The V end lost 5 bases, the J end lost 0 bases, and 11 bases lay between the germline ends. Germline CDR1 and CDR2: SEHNR and FQNEAQ (reference sequence). CDR3 amino acids: CASSPGGNSNQPQHF. The CDR3 DNA sequence: TGTGCCAGCAGCCCGGGGGGGAATAGCAATCAGCCCCAGCATTTT.

This clone was seen a handful of times. The rearrangement joins TRBV4-1 to TRBJ2-2; 14 bases align to TRBD2. V was pared by 4 bases and J by 1 base, with 14 bases of the junction left unmatched. The CDR3 totals 21 residues. The germline V gene encodes CDR1 MGHRA and CDR2 YSYEKL. This CDR3 reads CASSRGGLAGGSKWNTGELFF. The CDR3 bases are TGCGCCAGCAGCCGAGGCGGACTAGCGGGAGGTTCAAAATGGAACACCGGGGAGCTGTTTTTT.

This chain links TRBV19 with TRBJ2-7; tentative D call: TRBD2 (5 bases). The CDR3 spans 14 residues. Germline lookup yields CDR1 LNHDA and CDR2 SQIVND (reference sequence). The V and J ends lost 7 bases and 4 bases respectively, with 17 bases between them. The CDR3 coding sequence is TGTGCCAGTACCCCAGGCGGGCTTCTTTACGAGCAGTACTTC. It yields the protein CASTPGGLLYEQYF.

The rearrangement joins TRBV30 to TRBJ1-1, with a possible D match to TRBD1 (6 bases). With 3 bases removed from V and 8 bases from J, the gap between germline ends came to 16 bases. There are 13 residues in the CDR3. The germline CDR1 and CDR2 sequences are GTSNPN and SVGIG (reference sequence). The DNA of the CDR3 is TGTGCCTGGAGCCGGACAGCAGAGGGAGAAGCTTTCTTT. As protein: CAWSRTAEGEAFF.

V usage is TRBV9 and J usage is TRBJ1-1; weak D call: TRBD1 (6 bases). V was clipped by 0 bases and J by 3 bases, with 15 bases between them. Germline V gene sequence: CDR1 SGDLS, CDR2 YYNGEE. This CDR3 comprises 16 residues. CDR3 sequence: CASSVALTGQDTEAFF. CDR3 coding DNA: TGTGCCAGCAGCGTAGCCCTCACAGGGCAAGACACTGAAGCTTTCTTT.

The rearrangement uses TRBV27 and TRBJ2-1; 10 bases fit TRBD2. This CDR3 has 19 amino acids. Germline CDR1 is MNHEY and CDR2 is SMNVEV (reference sequence). V lost 6 bases to trimming and J lost 4 bases; unmatched junction nucleotides: 18. The CDR3 DNA reads as TGTGCCAGCAGCCCGAGGAGCGGGAGGGGGGTGCGTATATACAATGAGCAGTTCTTC. Protein product: CASSPRSGRGVRIYNEQFF.

The V gene is TRBV5-6, the J gene TRBJ2-7; D is possibly TRBD1 (5 bases). The ends were cut back, 2 bases at V and 2 bases at J, with 11 bases in the middle. The CDR3 is 14 residues long. Germline assignment: CDR1 SGHDT and CDR2 YYEEEE. CDR3: CASSFYVTAYEQYF. The CDR3 bases are TGTGCCAGCAGCTTTTACGTGACAGCCTACGAGCAGTACTTC. The full variable domain, with the rest looked up from reference TRBV5-6 and TRBJ2-7, is DAGVTQSPTHLIKTRGQQVTLRCSPKSGHDTVSWYQQALGQGPQFIFQYYEEEERQRGNFPDRFSGHQFPNYSSELNVNALLLGDSALYLCASSFYVTAYEQYFGPGTRLTVT.

The gene calls are TRBV10-1 and TRBJ2-7; 15 bases line up with TRBD2. The junction had 10 bases not matched to a gene; V was cut back by 6 bases and J by 7 bases. From germline, CDR1 is WNHNN and CDR2 SYGVQD (reference sequence). The CDR3 contains 16 residues. DNA of the CDR3: TGCGCCAGCAGCCCACCGGGACTAGCGGGAGGAGGTGAGCAGTACTTC. This encodes CASSPPGLAGGGEQYF.